These T cell receptor beta chains were read from a single sample in a study of vaccination and CD4 T cells after COVID-19. Their target antigens are unknown. Via MiXCR, TCRdb re-called the PCR reads, giving one row per CDR3 protein. The sample has under 15,000 distinct CDR3 sequences, nearly 60% seen once. The source material was cultured CD4+ T cells from blood, sampled after SARS-CoV-2 vaccination. Receptors were obtained from a human donor with COVID-19. Each CDR3 is given with its conserved first and last residue. D genes are given only for firm matches. Not all rows give a size; the values are once, few, many and, for expanded clones, a class.

size	D	V	J	CDR3	DNA
.	.	TRBV20-1	TRBJ1-1	CSARESPGTEAFF	TGCAGTGCTAGGGAGTCCCCGGGCACTGAAGCTTTCTTT
.	TRBD2	TRBV7-2	TRBJ2-5	CASSSGLAGQETQYF	TGTGCCAGCAGCTCCGGACTAGCGGGCCAAGAGACCCAGTACTTC
.	.	TRBV3-1	TRBJ1-5	CASSQGNHQPQHF	TGTGCCAGCAGCCAAGGGAATCATCAGCCCCAGCATTTT
.	.	TRBV25-1	TRBJ2-7	CASRRGQPSYEQYF	TGTGCCAGCAGGAGAGGACAGCCTTCCTACGAGCAGTACTTC
.	.	TRBV11-3	TRBJ1-1	CASSKDTEAFF	TGTGCCAGCAGCAAGGACACTGAAGCTTTCTTT
few	.	TRBV20-1	TRBJ2-2	CSAQTDRFPGELFF	TGCAGTGCTCAAACCGACAGGTTCCCCGGGGAGCTGTTTTTT
.	.	TRBV11-1	TRBJ2-5	CASSYERGGETQYF	TGTGCCAGCAGCTACGAGAGGGGGGGAGAGACCCAGTACTTC
.	.	TRBV11-2	TRBJ1-1	CASSPSELLNTEAFF	TGTGCCAGCAGCCCCTCTGAATTACTGAACACTGAAGCTTTCTTT
.	.	TRBV20-1	TRBJ2-7	CSARDSGTPYEQYF	TGCAGTGCTAGAGATTCCGGGACACCCTACGAGCAGTACTTC
.	.	TRBV27	TRBJ1-5	CASSLSHDSNQPQHF	TGTGCCAGCAGTTTATCACACGATAGCAATCAGCCCCAGCATTTT
.	.	TRBV6-2/TRBV6-3	TRBJ1-5	CASSYAGWESQPQHF	TGTGCCAGCAGTTACGCAGGCTGGGAAAGTCAGCCCCAGCATTTT
.	TRBD1	TRBV19	TRBJ2-2	CASVTRQGTNTGELFF	TGTGCCAGCGTCACGCGACAGGGGACGAACACCGGGGAGCTGTTTTTT
.	TRBD2	TRBV19	TRBJ2-3	CASSMGLAGTDTQYF	TGTGCCAGTAGTATGGGACTAGCAGGAACAGATACGCAGTATTTT
once	.	TRBV25-1	TRBJ2-5	CASLGVGGTEETQYF	TGTGCCAGCCTCGGTGTAGGGGGGACGGAGGAGACCCAGTACTTC
.	.	TRBV19	TRBJ2-3	CASSVNSPWGDTQYF	TGTGCCAGTAGTGTGAACAGCCCATGGGGCGATACGCAGTATTTT
.	.	TRBV6-5	TRBJ2-3	CASSYSIVGGRADTQYF	TGTGCCAGCAGTTACTCTATTGTGGGGGGTAGGGCAGATACGCAGTATTTT
.	.	TRBV20-1	TRBJ1-5	CSASPGGNQPQHF	TGCAGTGCTAGCCCGGGAGGCAATCAGCCCCAGCATTTT
.	.	TRBV2	TRBJ2-3	CASIEGGRTDTQYF	TGTGCCAGCATAGAGGGGGGGAGGACAGATACGCAGTATTTT
few	TRBD1	TRBV6-2/TRBV6-3	TRBJ1-5	CASSSRTGGDQPQHF	TGTGCCAGCAGTTCCCGGACAGGGGGCGATCAGCCCCAGCATTTT
.	.	TRBV20-1	TRBJ1-2	CSAIADSINYGYTF	TGCAGTGCTATAGCGGACAGTATTAACTATGGCTACACCTTC
few	.	TRBV20-1	TRBJ1-2	CSAREGGYGYTF	TGCAGTGCTAGGGAGGGTGGCTATGGCTACACCTTC
few	TRBD1	TRBV6-5	TRBJ1-6	CASSYGTGGSYNSPLHF	TGTGCCAGCAGTTACGGGACAGGAGGCTCCTATAATTCACCCCTCCACTTT
.	.	TRBV6-5	TRBJ1-2	CASSSMGGGYYGYTF	TGTGCCAGCAGTTCCATGGGGGGTGGCTACTATGGCTACACCTTC
few	.	TRBV7-2	TRBJ1-2	CASSSRIVYGYTF	TGTGCCAGCAGCTCTCGTATTGTTTATGGCTACACCTTC
.	.	TRBV5-4	TRBJ1-1	CASSLARGRNTEAFF	TGTGCCAGCAGCTTGGCCCGGGGACGAAACACTGAAGCTTTCTTT
.	.	TRBV6-1	TRBJ1-2	CASRPGRGTYGYTF	TGTGCCAGCAGACCTGGGAGGGGAACCTATGGCTACACCTTC
.	.	TRBV24-1	TRBJ1-2	CATPLVQARSYGYTF	TGTGCCACCCCGCTCGTTCAAGCCCGTAGCTATGGCTACACCTTC
once	.	TRBV4-2	TRBJ1-2	CASSQDLHGYTF	TGTGCCAGCAGCCAAGATCTCCATGGCTACACCTTC
.	TRBD1	TRBV25-1	TRBJ1-2	CASSDSRAGGIRGYTF	TGTGCCAGCAGTGATTCTAGGGCAGGGGGCATTCGTGGCTACACCTTC
.	.	TRBV12-3/TRBV12-4	TRBJ1-2	CASSLAGTLGYGYTF	TGTGCCAGCAGTTTAGCGGGCACCCTGGGATATGGCTACACCTTC
.	.	TRBV27	TRBJ1-2	CASSLARSTTGVNYGYTF	TGTGCCAGCAGTTTAGCCCGCAGCACGACGGGGGTTAACTATGGCTACACCTTC
.	.	TRBV6-5	TRBJ2-7	CASSYARERNEQYF	TGTGCCAGCAGTTACGCCCGGGAGAGGAACGAGCAGTACTTC
.	.	TRBV2	TRBJ1-1	CASSELGFSTEAFF	TGTGCCAGCAGTGAACTTGGTTTTAGTACTGAAGCTTTCTTT
.	.	TRBV7-9	TRBJ1-5	CASSHSDGNQPQHF	TGTGCCAGCAGCCATTCGGATGGCAATCAGCCCCAGCATTTT
.	.	TRBV20-1	TRBJ1-2	CSAYGEGYTF	TGCAGTGCTTACGGGGAGGGCTACACCTTC
.	.	TRBV7-2	TRBJ1-2	CASSLTTFYGYTF	TGTGCCAGCAGCTTAACAACGTTCTATGGCTACACCTTC
.	TRBD2	TRBV20-1	TRBJ2-2	CSARVRLAGGPTGELFF	TGCAGTGCTAGAGTGAGACTAGCGGGGGGGCCCACCGGGGAGCTGTTTTTT
.	TRBD2	TRBV27	TRBJ2-7	CASRSASGGPVSYEQYF	TGTGCCAGCCGATCGGCTAGCGGGGGCCCTGTCTCCTACGAGCAGTACTTC
few	.	TRBV25-1	TRBJ1-5	CASSDLVGDSNQPQHF	TGTGCCAGCAGTGATCTCGTAGGGGATAGCAATCAGCCCCAGCATTTT
few	TRBD1	TRBV7-2	TRBJ1-5	CASSLGSGTGKQPQHF	TGTGCCAGCAGCTTAGGCAGCGGGACAGGGAAGCAGCCCCAGCATTTT
few	.	TRBV2	TRBJ1-5	CASSEARGAGRNQPQHF	TGTGCCAGCAGTGAAGCGAGGGGAGCCGGGCGCAATCAGCCCCAGCATTTT
.	TRBD2	TRBV7-6	TRBJ2-5	CASSPGLAGAETQYF	TGTGCCAGCAGCCCGGGACTAGCGGGGGCGGAGACCCAGTACTTC
few	.	TRBV7-8	TRBJ1-2	CASSFSVGFFDGYTF	TGTGCCAGCAGCTTTTCAGTCGGGTTTTTCGATGGCTACACCTTC
once	TRBD2	TRBV10-1	TRBJ2-3	CASRTSGGAVADTQYF	TGCGCCAGCAGGACTAGCGGGGGGGCCGTGGCAGATACGCAGTATTTT
.	.	TRBV7-3	TRBJ2-3	CASSLYRGTDTQYF	TGTGCCAGCAGCTTATACAGAGGCACAGATACGCAGTATTTT
.	.	TRBV6-2/TRBV6-3	TRBJ1-2	CASRTDRSVLYGYTF	TGTGCCAGCAGGACCGACAGATCAGTGCTCTATGGCTACACCTTC
.	TRBD1	TRBV28	TRBJ1-6	CASKKGDSRMNSPLHF	TGTGCCAGCAAGAAAGGGGACAGTAGGATGAATTCACCCCTCCACTTT
.	TRBD2	TRBV11-2	TRBJ2-5	CASSSQTSGVGTQYF	TGTGCCAGCAGCTCCCAGACTAGCGGGGTCGGAACCCAGTACTTC
.	.	TRBV30	TRBJ1-5	CAWSRGSLGVQPQHF	TGTGCCTGGAGCCGAGGGTCCCTGGGGGTCCAGCCCCAGCATTTT
.	.	TRBV5-1	TRBJ2-1	CASSLGLASYNEQFF	TGCGCCAGCAGCTTGGGGCTAGCCTCCTACAATGAGCAGTTCTTC
.	TRBD1	TRBV6-1	TRBJ2-5	CASSQDRGETQYF	TGTGCCAGCAGCCAGGACAGGGGAGAGACCCAGTACTTC
.	.	TRBV7-8	TRBJ1-2	CASSPTDANYGYTF	TGTGCCAGCAGCCCGACTGATGCTAACTATGGCTACACCTTC
few	.	TRBV10-1	TRBJ2-3	CASSDFLLGTDTQYF	TGCGCCAGCAGTGACTTTTTGCTCGGCACAGATACGCAGTATTTT